Each of the 31 T cell receptor beta chains below was sequenced from the same sample in a study of T cells in Graves' hyperthyroidism and ophthalmopathy (dated by TCRdb to between 2018 and 2021). Receptors were amplified or captured by multiplex PCR. The sequencing machine was an Illumina HiSeq 2000. The TCR beta CDR3 regions were amplified from the RNA transcripts. The first round of RT-PCR for the TCR CDR3 was performed with the HTBI primer set and the Qiagen OneStep RT-PCR kit. The public reads were quality trimmed at Q25 with fastp and then assembled into clones with MiXCR by TCRdb, keeping productive beta chains. Every distinct CDR3 protein forms one entry, paired with its most common genes and DNA. This sample lists some 370,000 distinct CDR3 sequences; about a sixth were detected once. The top ten clonotypes cover 34% of the sample. The specimen sequenced was blood. Receptors were obtained from a woman in her 30s with Graves' hyperthyroidism that later progressed to Graves' ophthalmopathy.

This clonotype was seen many times. This chain uses TRBV10-3 with TRBJ2-7, with a possible D match to TRBD2 (6 bases). CDR1 is ENHRY, CDR2 SYGVKD, per germline. V gave up 7 bases and J gave up 2 bases, with 12 bases separating them. This CDR3 comprises 13 residues. The CDR3 nucleotides read TGTGCCATCAATACCCCGGGGGCCTACGAGCAGTACTTC. Protein sequence: CAINTPGAYEQYF.

The chain carries TRBV10-3 and TRBJ1-4; no definite D call. This CDR3 is built from 16 residues. The germline V and J ends were trimmed by 0 bases and 8 bases, with 16 bases remaining between them. Germline V CDR1 and CDR2: ENHRY, SYGVKD. CDR3 loop: CAISESRAGAGEKLFF. CDR3 sequence (DNA): TGTGCCATCAGTGAGTCCCGGGCCGGCGCGGGGGAAAAACTGTTTTTT.

This clonotype appeared many times. CDR3 amino acids: CASSQERHKNTEAFF. In DNA form, the CDR3 reads TGTGCCAGCAGCCAAGAACGGCATAAGAACACTGAAGCTTTCTTT. V is TRBV3-1 and J is TRBJ1-1; D is ambiguous. Germline V gene lookup returns CDR1 LGHDT and CDR2 YNNKEL (reference sequence). V was pared by 0 bases and J by 1 base, with 9 bases between. This CDR3 contains 15 residues.

This clonotype was observed a handful of times. The rearrangement uses TRBV7-9 and TRBJ2-1, with 7 positions matching TRBD2. Unmatched junction bases numbered 11, after V lost 5 bases and J lost 4 bases. This CDR3 has 16 amino acids. Germline CDR1 and CDR2: SEHNR and FQNEAQ (reference sequence). The CDR3 loop is CASSPRRLAEYNEQFF. CDR3 sequence (DNA): TGTGCCAGCAGCCCCCGTCGACTAGCAGAGTACAATGAGCAGTTCTTC.

This clonotype was observed at least ten times. The V call is TRBV4-2, the J call TRBJ2-1; 11 nucleotides match TRBD1. CDR3 length equals 15 residues. Germline values: CDR1 LGHNA, CDR2 YNFKEQ. Losses at the gene ends were 3 bases for V and 4 bases for J; bases not matched to a gene: 2. The CDR3 reads CASSQGQGGYNEQFF. In nucleotides, the CDR3 is TGTGCCAGCAGCCAGGGACAGGGGGGGTACAATGAGCAGTTCTTC.

This clonotype has more than one count but fewer than ten. The chain joins TRBV20-1 to TRBJ1-6; no clear D. V was clipped by 4 bases and J by 7 bases, with 14 bases between them. The CDR3 is 14 residues long. Germline V gives CDR1 DFQATT, CDR2 SNEGSKA (reference sequence). The CDR3 sequence is CSATRLDGNSPLHF. CDR3 bases: TGCAGTGCTACGAGACTGGACGGGAATTCACCCCTCCACTTT.

The sample holds many counts of this clonotype. This chain connects TRBV6-1 to TRBJ2-1, with TRBD2 matching over 7 bases. Germline loops: CDR1 MNHNS, CDR2 SASEGT. The CDR3 length is 17 residues. V gave up 5 bases and J gave up 2 bases; unmatched junction bases: 12. The CDR3 spells CASSLFSAGEAYNEQFF. CDR3 nucleotides: TGTGCCAGCAGTTTATTCTCGGCGGGAGAGGCCTACAATGAGCAGTTCTTC.

The V and J genes are TRBV4-1 and TRBJ2-3, with D tentatively TRBD1 (6 bases). V was clipped by 0 bases and J by 6 bases, with 10 bases between them. CDR1 is MGHRA and CDR2 is YSYEKL in the germline V gene. This CDR3 has 14 amino acids. CDR3 sequence (DNA): TGCGCCAGCAGCCAAGACCGGACAGTGGATACGCAGTATTTT. Translated, it gives CASSQDRTVDTQYF.

This clonotype was picked up many times. This chain joins TRBV6-1 and TRBJ1-3, with TRBD1 matching 7 bases. The germline V gene encodes CDR1 MNHNS and CDR2 SASEGT. Losses at the gene ends were 4 bases for V and 4 bases for J; bases not matched to a gene: 10. The CDR3 runs 16 residues. The CDR3 spells CASSALTGEHGNTIYF. The CDR3 DNA reads TGTGCCAGCAGTGCGCTAACAGGGGAGCACGGAAACACCATATATTTT.

This clonotype was detected only a few times. The V gene is TRBV4-1, the J gene TRBJ1-2, with 8 bases matching TRBD1. The CDR3 has 15 amino acids. The germline gives CDR1 MGHRA, CDR2 YSYEKL. After removal of 4 bases from V and 3 bases from J, the junction contained 7 bases not matched to a gene. CDR3 residues: CASSPLDRVDYGYTF. The DNA for the CDR3 is TGCGCCAGCAGCCCGTTGGACAGGGTCGACTATGGCTACACCTTC.

At least ten counts were recorded for this clonotype. V usage is TRBV28 and J usage is TRBJ1-4; TRBD1 aligns across 7 bases. The CDR3 has 17 residues. Trimming cost V 5 bases and J 0 bases; bases outside gene matches: 9. Germline-derived CDR1 and CDR2 are MDHEN and SYDVKM. The CDR3 region is CASSPLDRPATNEKLFF. CDR3 DNA: TGTGCCAGCAGTCCCCTGGACAGGCCCGCAACTAATGAAAAACTGTTTTTT.

The V and J genes are TRBV19 and TRBJ1-3; maybe TRBD1 (5 bases). The V end was cut by 7 bases, the J end by 2 bases, with 15 bases between. The CDR3 runs 15 residues. Germline V CDR1 and CDR2: LNHDA, SQIVND (reference sequence). The CDR3 DNA is TGTGCCAGTACCATTGGGGGGTCTACTGGAAACACCATATATTTT. Encoded protein: CASTIGGSTGNTIYF.

The chain is built from TRBV28 and TRBJ1-1; D unclear. This CDR3 is 17 amino acids long. The V gene's germline CDR1 is MDHEN and CDR2 SYDVKM. Trimming cost V 9 bases and J 0 bases, with 23 bases left between them. DNA for the CDR3: TGTGCCAGTACGCCCTCCCCCGCCCGGACGCTGAACACTGAAGCTTTCTTT. Protein sequence: CASTPSPARTLNTEAFF.

This rearrangement joins TRBV18 to TRBJ1-1, with 7 bases identical to TRBD1. After removal of 0 bases from V and 5 bases from J, the junction contained 3 bases not matched to a gene. Germline V CDR1 and CDR2: KGHSH, LQKENI. The length of the CDR3 is 14 residues. The CDR3 DNA reads TGTGCCAGCTCACCACCGACAGGGAGGACTGAAGCTTTCTTT. Encoded protein: CASSPPTGRTEAFF.

CDR3 region: CASSDRAIETQYF. The CDR3 bases are TGTGCCAGCAGTGACCGTGCTATAGAGACCCAGTACTTC. The chain uses TRBV2 and TRBJ2-5; D is unresolved. Trimming removed 3 bases from V and 4 bases from J, with 9 bases in between. Per germline, CDR1 SNHLY and CDR2 FYNNEI. The CDR3 is made up of 13 amino acids.

Many counts were recorded for this clonotype. The V gene is TRBV27, the J gene TRBJ1-2; no definite D call. Germline lookup yields CDR1 MNHEY and CDR2 SMNVEV (reference sequence). Trimming pared 3 bases from V and 4 bases from J, leaving 9 bases between. This CDR3 is 13 amino acids long. In nucleotides, the CDR3 is TGTGCCAGCAGTTTCGCGGACGCCTATGGCTACACCTTC. It is translated as CASSFADAYGYTF.

This clonotype was seen at least ten times. J is TRBJ2-3 and V is TRBV28; weak D call: TRBD2 (7 bases). V was trimmed by 2 bases and J by 4 bases, leaving 16 bases between them. CDR1 is MDHEN and CDR2 is SYDVKM in the germline V gene. The CDR3 contains 16 residues. DNA for the CDR3: TGTGCCAGCAGTTTAAGCTTTGGGGGGGCGGCAGATACGCAGTATTTT. Its translation is CASSLSFGGAADTQYF. Filled out from reference TRBV28 and TRBJ2-3, the complete variable domain reads DVKVTQSSRYLVKRTGEKVFLECVQDMDHENMFWYRQDPGLGLRLIYFSYDVKMKEKGDIPEGYSVSREKKERFSLILESASTNQTSMYLCASSLSFGGAADTQYFGPGTRLTVL.

This clonotype was seen many times. V is TRBV6-1 and J is TRBJ1-3; no definite D call. CDR1 is MNHNS and CDR2 is SASEGT in the germline V gene. The ends were cut back, 4 bases at V and 0 bases at J, with 10 bases in the middle. CDR3 length equals 15 residues. The CDR3 DNA is TGTGCCAGCAGTGCCCAGGACGACTCTGGAAACACCATATATTTT. Its protein product is CASSAQDDSGNTIYF.

This clonotype was picked up many times. The CDR3 loop is CASSLGNLPDTQYF. The CDR3, as DNA: TGTGCCAGCAGTTTGGGCAACCTCCCGGATACGCAGTATTTT. The chain recombines TRBV27 with TRBJ2-3, with D unresolved. This CDR3 is built from 14 residues. V lost 3 bases, J lost 6 bases, and 13 bases lay in between. Germline loops: CDR1 MNHEY, CDR2 SMNVEV (reference sequence).

In this sample, this clonotype turned up many times. The chain couples TRBV6-5 to TRBJ2-2; D call uncertain. The CDR3 has 14 residues. Germline-derived CDR1 and CDR2 are MNHEY and SVGAGI. V lost 2 bases to trimming and J lost 6 bases, with 10 bases between them. CDR3 sequence (DNA): TGTGCCAGCAGTTACCGCAGGATGCCCGGGGAGCTGTTTTTT. Its translation is CASSYRRMPGELFF.

The chain couples TRBV4-2 to TRBJ1-5; possible D gene TRBD1, 5 bases. Germline V gene sequence: CDR1 LGHNA, CDR2 YNFKEQ. V lost 4 bases to trimming and J lost 1 base, with 11 bases between them. This CDR3 is built from 15 residues. CDR3 nucleotide sequence: TGTGCCAGCAGCCTACAGGCGACGAGCAATCAGCCCCAGCATTTT. This encodes CASSLQATSNQPQHF.

This clonotype has at least ten counts. The gene calls are TRBV12-3 or TRBV12-4 and TRBJ2-5; a weak D match, TRBD1 (6 bases). The CDR3 is 13 amino acids. Trimming shortened V by 8 bases and J by 1 base, and 11 bases separated the two germline ends. The CDR3 protein is CASGTGSQETQYF. CDR3 DNA: TGTGCCAGCGGCACAGGGTCCCAAGAGACCCAGTACTTC.

This clonotype was counted many times. The chain employs TRBV6-2 or TRBV6-3 and TRBJ1-4; TRBD1 matches 7 bases. This CDR3 spans 13 amino acids. The trim removed 6 bases at V and 4 bases at J, leaving 2 bases unmatched. In germline, CDR1 is MNHEY, CDR2 SVGEGT. The CDR3 loop reads CASRDRSNEKLFF. For the CDR3, the DNA is TGTGCCAGCAGGGACAGGAGTAATGAAAAACTGTTTTTT.

This clonotype was seen ten or more times. V usage is TRBV27 and J usage is TRBJ1-5; D remains unclear. This CDR3 contains 13 residues. Germline-derived CDR1 and CDR2 are MNHEY and SMNVEV (reference sequence). V was shortened by 6 bases and J by 12 bases, with 18 bases between the two germline ends. The CDR3 DNA sequence: TGTGCCAGCAGCTCACAGCCCTCGTGGTTCCAGCATTTT. This sequence encodes CASSSQPSWFQHF.

The J gene is TRBJ2-5, the V gene TRBV19; tentatively, D is TRBD1 or TRBD2 (5 bases each). The CDR3 runs 13 residues. Trimming removed 2 bases at V and 10 bases at J, with 14 bases between. Germline V lookup: CDR1 LNHDA, CDR2 SQIVND (reference sequence). The CDR3 loop reads CASSISGTPFQYF. In DNA form, the CDR3 reads TGTGCCAGTAGTATATCGGGGACCCCCTTCCAGTACTTC.

This clonotype has just a few counts. The rearrangement joins TRBV29-1 to TRBJ2-1; 10 bases fit TRBD2. This CDR3 spans 16 amino acids. J gave up 10 bases and V 0 bases, and 12 bases lay outside the gene matches. CDR1 and CDR2 (germline): SQVTM, ANQGSEA. The CDR3 region is CSVEDPERGGPQEQFF. The CDR3 DNA reads TGCAGCGTTGAAGATCCAGAGCGGGGGGGCCCTCAGGAGCAGTTCTTC.

This chain uses TRBV6-1 with TRBJ2-1; 7 bases align to TRBD1. In germline, CDR1 is MNHNS, CDR2 SASEGT. This CDR3 is built from 16 residues. V dropped 8 bases and J dropped 4; count of bases not matched to a gene: 14. In nucleotides, the CDR3 is TGTGCCAGCTCTACACCGTGGGGACAGTTGTACAATGAGCAGTTCTTC. Its protein is CASSTPWGQLYNEQFF.

The rearrangement links TRBV5-1 to TRBJ1-4; perhaps TRBD1 as D (5 bases). The CDR3 runs 15 residues. Trimming stripped 4 bases from V and 6 bases from J, with 16 bases between. CDR1 is SGHRS and CDR2 is YFSETQ in the germline V gene. The CDR3 region is CASSPSGGADEKLFF. The CDR3 DNA follows: TGCGCCAGCAGCCCTTCCGGAGGGGCGGATGAAAAACTGTTTTTT.

This clonotype was detected a few times. CDR3 nucleotides: TGCAGTGCTAGAGATCTCTTTCTTAGGGACAGGGGCTATGAGCAGTTCTTC. Its protein product is CSARDLFLRDRGYEQFF. This sequence joins TRBV20-1 and TRBJ2-1, with 10 bases matching TRBD1. V was pared by 0 bases and J by 8 bases, with 13 bases of the junction left unmatched. The CDR3 is 17 amino acids. The germline V gene encodes CDR1 DFQATT and CDR2 SNEGSKA (reference sequence).

This clonotype was found many times. This chain connects TRBV20-1 to TRBJ2-1; D not resolved. Trimming took 0 bases from V and 4 from J, leaving 10 bases between them. CDR3 size: 14 residues. Germline CDR1 reads DFQATT; CDR2 reads SNEGSKA (reference sequence). The CDR3 bases are TGCAGTGCTAGAGATGTTTATGGGTACAATGAGCAGTTCTTC. This translates into CSARDVYGYNEQFF.

The rearrangement uses TRBV30 and TRBJ1-3; D remains ambiguous. Germline V gene lookup returns CDR1 GTSNPN and CDR2 SVGIG (reference sequence). This CDR3 contains 14 residues. V lost 3 bases to trimming and J lost 0 bases, with 9 bases between them. DNA for the CDR3: TGTGCCTGGAGACGACTGAACTCTGGAAACACCATATATTTT. Encoded protein: CAWRRLNSGNTIYF.